There are a few counts of the clone carrying this T cell receptor (beta chain). Its target is unknown. Via MiXCR, TCRdb re-called the reads, giving one row per CDR3 protein. The sample shows around 740,000 distinct CDR3 sequences, under 40% of them seen only once. The CDR3 has 13 amino acids. Germline V gene sequence: CDR1 SNHLY, CDR2 FYNNEI. V lost 4 bases, J lost 3 bases, and 9 bases lay in between. The data belong to a study of T cell repertoires in cytomegalovirus infection. Study summary: Carrying CMV and the relevant HLA type showed in public TCR beta signatures.

Study-wide points: Within the response measured ex vivo, HLA-C-restricted CMV-specific TCR beta clonotypes were dominant.

Sequencing was done on a sample of PBMCs. J is TRBJ2-5 and V is TRBV2, with D perhaps matching TRBD1 (6 bases). The origin of this receptor is a human donor in good health (CMV status not recorded). Some clones in this sample may be carry-over from other donors' samples. The CDR3 spells CASSGGREETQYF. The CDR3 DNA reads as TGTGCCAGCAGTGGGGGGCGTGAAGAGACCCAGTACTTC.